These 13 T cell receptor beta chains originate from one sample sequenced in a study of beta chain features in type 1 diabetes. The entirety of the isolated RNA underwent reverse transcription, so expressed TCRB transcripts were sequenced. Measured with immunoSEQ multiplex PCR; TCRdb has only the in-frame clones, and not every one. The data contain about 150,000 clones, around 10% of them singletons. Sequenced input: central memory CD4+ T cells from blood. The receptor set was obtained from a man between 18 and 29 years old in good health.

V and J are TRBV19 and TRBJ2-3, with unresolved D. The CDR3 runs to 11 residues. Germline assignment: CDR1 LNHDA and CDR2 SQIVND (reference sequence). The V gene lost 5 bases and the J gene lost 4 bases, with 4 bases spanning the gap. CDR3 DNA sequence: TGTGCCAGTAGTTCAGCAGATACGCAGTATTTT. Its protein is CASSSADTQYF. Full variable domain (outside the CDR3, taken from reference TRBV19 and TRBJ2-3): DGGITQSPKYLFRKEGQNVTLSCEQNLNHDAMYWYRQDPGQGLRLIYYSQIVNDFQKGDIAEGYSVSREKKESFPLTVTSAQKNPTAFYLCASSSADTQYFGPGTRLTVL.

In its sample, this clone was seen a few times. V gene TRBV5-1 combines with J gene TRBJ2-5; the D is unclear. The J call is doubtful: the DNA matches TRBJ2-7 better. The germline V gene has CDR1 SGHRS and CDR2 YFSETQ. The CDR3 contains 13 residues. The CDR3 protein is CASSLVGEHEQYF. The DNA of the CDR3 is TGCGCCAGCAGCTTGGTTGGGGAACACGAGCAGTACTTC.

This clone turned up a few times. This chain connects TRBV29-1 to TRBJ2-3; D ambiguous. Germline V CDR1 and CDR2: SQVTM, ANQGSEA. The germline V and J ends were trimmed by 4 bases and 3 bases, with 5 bases remaining between them. The CDR3 runs 11 residues. The CDR3 DNA reads as TGCAGCGTTGGGGGTACAGATACGCAGTATTTT. Amino acids: CSVGGTDTQYF.

The chain joins TRBV7-2 to TRBJ2-3; 9 bases are shared with TRBD2. V trimming: 4 bases; J trimming: 5 bases; junction bases outside the gene matches: 7. The germline V gene has CDR1 SGHTA and CDR2 FQGNSA. The CDR3 is 15 amino acids. The CDR3 nucleotides read TGTGCCAGCAGCTCCGTAGCGGGAGTGGTAGATACGCAGTATTTT. Translating gives CASSSVAGVVDTQYF.

This clone was picked up a small number of times. The gene calls are TRBV9 and TRBJ2-3, with 7 positions matching TRBD1. J was trimmed by 2 bases and V by 3 bases; bases with no gene match: 3. Germline CDR1 reads SGDLS; CDR2 reads YYNGEE. The CDR3 sequence is 14 residues long. CDR3 in amino acids: CASSGQGFTDTQYF. The CDR3 DNA reads as TGTGCCAGCAGCGGACAGGGATTCACAGATACGCAGTATTTT.

This clone was seen a handful of times. The chain carries TRBV9 and TRBJ2-2; 9 bases agree with TRBD2. Germline CDR1 SGDLS, CDR2 YYNGEE. V lost 0 bases and J lost 5; bases outside the gene matches: 5. CDR3 length: 16 amino acids. CDR3 DNA: TGTGCCAGCAGCGTAGGTGTAGCGGGAGCGACCGGGGAGCTGTTTTTT. Amino acids: CASSVGVAGATGELFF.

V gene TRBV5-1 combines with J gene TRBJ2-5, with TRBD2 matching 9 bases. Losses at the gene ends were 5 bases for V and 1 base for J; bases not matched to a gene: 6. Germline CDR1 and CDR2: SGHRS and YFSETQ. This CDR3 contains 15 residues. DNA for the CDR3: TGCGCCAGCAGGATGGCTAGCGGGATCCAAGAGACCCAGTACTTC. This codes for CASRMASGIQETQYF.

This clone was picked up many times. The gene calls are TRBV7-9 and TRBJ2-7; a possible D gene is TRBD1 (6 bases). V lost 1 base and J lost 12, with 13 bases in between. Germline V lookup: CDR1 SEHNR, CDR2 FQNEAQ (reference sequence). The CDR3 extends over 12 amino acids. CDR3 residues: CASSLGQGLPYF. The CDR3, as DNA: TGTGCCAGCAGCTTAGGGCAGGGGTTGCCGTACTTC.

J is TRBJ1-2 and V is TRBV28; a possible D gene is TRBD1 (5 bases). Per the germline V gene, CDR1 is MDHEN and CDR2 is SYDVKM. CDR3 length: 13 amino acids. V dropped 5 bases and J dropped 4 bases, with 11 bases sitting between them. In DNA, the CDR3 is TGTGCCAGCAGTGGGAGACAGCCCTATGGCTACACCTTC. Its protein product is CASSGRQPYGYTF.

J is TRBJ2-5 and V is TRBV19; 7 nucleotides match TRBD2. V was clipped by 5 bases and J by 4 bases; unmatched bases: 1. The CDR3 runs to 12 residues. CDR1 is LNHDA, CDR2 SQIVND, per germline (reference sequence). The CDR3 loop reads CASSVAGETQYF. As DNA, the CDR3 is TGTGCCAGTAGTGTAGCGGGAGAGACCCAGTACTTC.

The V gene is TRBV4-3, the J gene TRBJ2-3; perhaps D is TRBD1 or TRBD2 (5 bases each). V shed 1 base and J shed 5 bases, with 16 bases lying between them. The CDR3 is 16 amino acids. The germline V gene encodes CDR1 LGHNA and CDR2 YSLEER. CDR3 nucleotides: TGCGCCAGCAGCCAAGTTTCCGGGGCGCTGGGAGATACGCAGTATTTT. It yields the protein CASSQVSGALGDTQYF.

The chain couples TRBV5-1 to TRBJ2-1; the D gene could be TRBD1 or TRBD2 (5 bases each). The CDR3 loop spans 15 amino acids. The germline CDR1 and CDR2 sequences are SGHRS and YFSETQ. Trimming shortened V by 5 bases and J by 0 bases, and 12 bases separated the two germline ends. In nucleotides, the CDR3 is TGCGCCAGCAGAGAACGGGGCAGCTCCTACAATGAGCAGTTCTTC. Its translation is CASRERGSSYNEQFF.

This clone was counted only a few times. V and J are TRBV5-1 and TRBJ2-5; 14 positions match TRBD2. Germline CDR1 is SGHRS and CDR2 is YFSETQ. This CDR3 comprises 19 residues. Trimming removed 4 bases from V and 1 base from J; junction bases left unmatched: 12. CDR3 sequence: CASSPGLAGAPIRQETQYF. The CDR3 region has the DNA TGCGCCAGCAGCCCGGGACTAGCGGGGGCCCCTATCCGCCAAGAGACCCAGTACTTC.